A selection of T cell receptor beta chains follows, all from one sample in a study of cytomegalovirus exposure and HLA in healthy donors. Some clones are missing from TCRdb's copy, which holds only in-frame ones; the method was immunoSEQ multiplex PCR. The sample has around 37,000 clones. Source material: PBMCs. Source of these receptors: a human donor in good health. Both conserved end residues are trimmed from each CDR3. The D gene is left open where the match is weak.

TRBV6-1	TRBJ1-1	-	ASSDTLNTEAF
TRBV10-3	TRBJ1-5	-	AIHSYNQPQH
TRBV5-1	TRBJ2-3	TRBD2	ASSLAAGGRTDTQY
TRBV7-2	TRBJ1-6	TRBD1	ASSPQTGYDNSPLH
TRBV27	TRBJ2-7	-	ASSLSGSHEQY
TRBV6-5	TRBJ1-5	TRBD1	ASSSQGAGQPQH
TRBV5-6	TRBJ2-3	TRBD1	ASSPTGGTDTQY
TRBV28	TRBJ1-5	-	ASSLPGQPQH
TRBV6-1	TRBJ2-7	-	ASREGVGAAYEQY
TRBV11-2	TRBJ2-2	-	ASSLVPGITGELF
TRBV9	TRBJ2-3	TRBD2	ASSSGWGSGGATDTQY
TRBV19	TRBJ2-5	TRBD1	ASSTGQIQETQY
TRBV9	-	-	ASSPRDTSYEQY
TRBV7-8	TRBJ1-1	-	ASTTGGSTEAF
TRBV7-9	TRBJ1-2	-	ASSYSGAYGYT
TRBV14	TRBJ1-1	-	ASTLEGPAGVNTEAF
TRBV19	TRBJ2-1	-	ASSMGTPYNEQF
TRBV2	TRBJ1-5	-	ASSSSQGNSNQPQH
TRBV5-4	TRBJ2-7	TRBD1	ASSLSTGVKY
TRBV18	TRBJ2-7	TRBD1	ASARGTGAGGNEQY
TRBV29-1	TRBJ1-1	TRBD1	SARTGNTEAF
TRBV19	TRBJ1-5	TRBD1	ASKGQGLVNQPQH
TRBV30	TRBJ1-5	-	AWSVASNQPQH
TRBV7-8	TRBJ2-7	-	ASSIGTLQYEQY
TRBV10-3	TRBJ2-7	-	AISESGGVGYEQY
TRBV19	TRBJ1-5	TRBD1	AVQGARGRQPQH
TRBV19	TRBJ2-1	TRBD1	ASSPTGGAYNEQF
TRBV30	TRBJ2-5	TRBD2	AWRLLAGGGETQY
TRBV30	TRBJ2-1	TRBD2	AWSVTSGGQYNEQF
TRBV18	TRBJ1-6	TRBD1	ASSPGQYNSPLH
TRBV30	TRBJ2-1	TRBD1	ASNPGTGGNDNEQF
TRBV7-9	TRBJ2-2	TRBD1	ASSLEGDRPNTGELF
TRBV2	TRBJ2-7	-	ASSEGGVWY
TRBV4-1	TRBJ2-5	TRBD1	ASSPADPTGVKTQY
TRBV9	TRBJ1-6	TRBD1	ASSLRQGSPLH
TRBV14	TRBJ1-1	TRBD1	ASSLGGGWTEAF
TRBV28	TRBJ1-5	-	ASGVVGRTQH
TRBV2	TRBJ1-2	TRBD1	ASELQGENYGYT
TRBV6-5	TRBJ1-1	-	ASRVTGNTEAF
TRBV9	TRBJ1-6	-	ASSGTSLH
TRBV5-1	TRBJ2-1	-	ASSPRGGGIQDEQF
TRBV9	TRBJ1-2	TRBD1	ASSLPTGAYGYT
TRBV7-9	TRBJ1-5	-	ASSLGSRGGRNQPQH